One T cell receptor (beta chain) is described in this entry. Its antigen is unknown. Primers included in the PCR were 60 Vbeta and 13 Jbeta primers. The data were produced by immunoSEQ multiplex PCR, yet TCRdb's version contains in-frame clones alone and is incomplete. The sample records 110,000 or so clones, roughly 70% being singletons. These data are taken from a study of cytomegalovirus exposure and HLA in healthy donors. The study's findings and limits: Later work associated roughly 15,000 TCR beta sequences with HLA alleles at 0.05 false discovery rate. The majority of TCR sequences were rare, yet some public TCRs appeared in many donors.

Sequences were obtained from PBMCs. This TCR was recovered from a woman aged 40 to 55 in good health and CMV-seropositive.

The CDR3 reads CASSLAPSGSFENIQYF. The CDR3 coding sequence is TGCGCCAGCAGCTTGGCGCCTAGCGGGAGTTTCGAAAACATTCAGTACTTC. V and J are TRBV5-1 and TRBJ2-4, with 10 positions matching TRBD2. The length of the CDR3 is 17 residues. The junction had 8 bases not matched to a gene; V was cut back by 0 bases and J by 5 bases. Germline lookup yields CDR1 SGHRS and CDR2 YFSETQ. Full variable domain (rest looked up from reference TRBV5-1 and TRBJ2-4): KAGVTQTPRYLIKTRGQQVTLSCSPISGHRSVSWYQQTPGQGLQFLFEYFSETQRNKGNFPGRFSGRQFSNSRSEMNVSTLELGDSALYLCASSLAPSGSFENIQYFGAGTRLSVL.